This section outlines one T cell receptor (beta chain) sequence together with its context. What it binds is not known. This CDR3 region has 15 residues. Losses at the gene ends were 6 bases for V and 5 bases for J; bases not matched to a gene: 9. Germline CDR1 and CDR2: MNHEY and SVGAGI. This sample stems from a study of T cell responses to AZD1222 COVID-19 vaccine. TCRdb's copy holds only in-frame clones and misses some; the assay was immunoSEQ multiplex PCR. The sample shows 140,000 to 150,000 clones, about 92% of them seen only once. Broader study findings: Nearly half of spike-specific TCRs reportedly go after variant regions that carry no mutations.

The sequence was obtained from an adult in good health. The chain employs TRBV6-5 and TRBJ1-2; 10 bases are shared with TRBD1. The material sequenced was peripheral blood, taken on day 0 of AZD1222 vaccination. Here the CDR3 DNA reads TGTGCCAGCAGAGCTCGGACAGGGGGGGAATATGGCTACACCTTC. Protein sequence: CASRARTGGEYGYTF.